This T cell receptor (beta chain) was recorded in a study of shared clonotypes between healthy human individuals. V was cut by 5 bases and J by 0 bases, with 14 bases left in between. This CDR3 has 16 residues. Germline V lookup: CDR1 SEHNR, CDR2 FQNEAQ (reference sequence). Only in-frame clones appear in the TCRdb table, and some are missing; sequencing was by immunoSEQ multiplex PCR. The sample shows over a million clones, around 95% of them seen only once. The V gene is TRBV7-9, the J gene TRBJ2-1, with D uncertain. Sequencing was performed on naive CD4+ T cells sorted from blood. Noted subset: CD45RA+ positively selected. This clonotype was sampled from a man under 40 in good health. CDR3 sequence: CASSPRASRSYNEQFF. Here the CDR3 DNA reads TGTGCCAGCAGCCCCCGGGCCTCCCGCTCCTACAATGAGCAGTTCTTC.